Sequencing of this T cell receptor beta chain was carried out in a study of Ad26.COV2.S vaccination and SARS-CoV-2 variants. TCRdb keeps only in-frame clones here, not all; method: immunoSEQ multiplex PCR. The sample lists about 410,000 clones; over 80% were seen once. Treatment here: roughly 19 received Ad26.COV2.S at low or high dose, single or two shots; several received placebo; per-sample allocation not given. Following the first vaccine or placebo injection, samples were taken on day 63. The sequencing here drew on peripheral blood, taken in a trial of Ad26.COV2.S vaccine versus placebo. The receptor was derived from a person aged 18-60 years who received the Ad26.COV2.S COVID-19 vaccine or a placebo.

CDR3 protein: CSAVAGGLGGELFF. The CDR3 DNA reads TGCAGTGCCGTGGCGGGGGGGCTCGGTGGGGAGCTGTTTTTT. This chain connects TRBV29-1 to TRBJ2-2; TRBD2 aligns across 9 bases. From germline, CDR1 is SQVTM and CDR2 ANQGSEA. This CDR3 has 14 amino acids.